This T cell receptor beta chain was sequenced during a study of T cell responses to AZD1222 COVID-19 vaccine. Study-level findings and limits: Nearly half of the spike-specific TCRs reportedly recognize variant regions that carry no mutations. Females made up more of the donors, who were largely white British, and clonal diversity may have come out too low. The peak T cell response came first, and repertoires were sampled only after it.

The assay was immunoSEQ multiplex PCR, and TCRdb's table has in-frame clones only and misses some. Of about 120,000 clones listed, 85% to 95% are singletons. This clone turned up a few times. What it binds is not known. This CDR3 is built from 12 residues. CDR1 and CDR2 (germline): MNHEY, SMNVEV (reference sequence). V lost 6 bases and J 8 bases, leaving 10 bases between the germline ends. Both about-4-week and about-12-week second-dose recipients were combined. The genes are TRBV27 and TRBJ1-4, with D hard to call. This sequence originates from an adult who received the AZD1222 COVID-19 vaccine. The sequences come from peripheral blood, collected 28 days after the second AZD1222 dose. The CDR3 bases are TGTGCCAGCAGCCTACACGGGGAAAAACTGTTTTTT. It specifies CASSLHGEKLFF. Based on the CDR3 plus reference TRBV27 and TRBJ1-4, the full variable domain is EAQVTQNPRYLITVTGKKLTVTCSQNMNHEYMSWYRQDPGLGLRQIYYSMNVEVTDKGDVPEGYKVSRKEKRNFPLILESPSPNQTSLYFCASSLHGEKLFFGSGTQLSVL.